This TCR beta chain was documented in a study of T cell changes during pregnancy in multiple sclerosis. Trimming took 10 bases from V and 4 from J, leaving 16 bases between them. This CDR3 contains 13 residues. Germline-derived CDR1 and CDR2 are MNHNY and SVGAGI (reference sequence). This clone was seen once. Some clones are missing from TCRdb's copy, which holds only in-frame ones; the method was immunoSEQ multiplex PCR. The repertoire holds fewer than 85,000 clones, with roughly 93% as singletons. This clonotype originated in a female donor with multiple sclerosis, enrolled in a pregnancy study. The sample consisted of peripheral blood, taken in the second trimester of pregnancy. This chain uses TRBV6-6 with TRBJ1-1; the D gene is possibly TRBD1 (6 bases). This CDR3 is CATWKTGSTEAFF. The CDR3 region has the DNA TGTGCCACTTGGAAGACAGGTTCCACTGAAGCTTTCTTT.